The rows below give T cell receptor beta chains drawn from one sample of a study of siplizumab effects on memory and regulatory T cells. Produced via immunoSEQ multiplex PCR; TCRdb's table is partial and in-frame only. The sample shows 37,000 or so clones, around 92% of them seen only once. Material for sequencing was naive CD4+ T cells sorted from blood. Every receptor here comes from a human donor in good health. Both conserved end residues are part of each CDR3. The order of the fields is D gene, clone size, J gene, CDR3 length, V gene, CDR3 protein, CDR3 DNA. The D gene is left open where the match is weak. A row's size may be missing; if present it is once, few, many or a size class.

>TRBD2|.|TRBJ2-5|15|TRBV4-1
CASKSTFPAGATQYF
TGCGCCAGCAAGAGCACCTTCCCGGCGGGAGCGACCCAGTACTTC
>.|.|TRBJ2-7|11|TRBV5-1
CASSLVGEQYF
TGCGCCAGCAGCTTGGTCGGGGAGCAGTACTTC
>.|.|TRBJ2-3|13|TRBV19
CASRAGRADTQYF
TGTGCCAGCCGCGCTGGAAGGGCAGATACGCAGTATTTT
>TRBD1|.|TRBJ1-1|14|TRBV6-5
CASSYYDRDTEAFF
TGTGCCAGCAGTTACTATGACAGGGACACTGAAGCTTTCTTT
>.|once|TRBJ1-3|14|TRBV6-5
CASSRGESGNTIYF
TGTGCCAGCAGTCGGGGTGAATCTGGAAACACCATATATTTT
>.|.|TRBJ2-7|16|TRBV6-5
CASSYSIGGDTYEQYF
TGTGCCAGCAGTTACTCGATTGGGGGAGATACGTACGAGCAGTACTTC
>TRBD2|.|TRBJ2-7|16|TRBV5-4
CASSLGAGDHNDEQYF
TGTGCCAGCAGCTTGGGAGCGGGAGATCACAACGACGAGCAGTACTTC
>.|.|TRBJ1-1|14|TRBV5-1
CASSGGQLNTEAFF
TGCGCCAGCAGCGGGGGACAACTGAACACTGAAGCTTTCTTT
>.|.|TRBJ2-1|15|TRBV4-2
CASQTGGTNYNEQFF
TGTGCCAGCCAAACCGGGGGGACAAACTACAATGAGCAGTTCTTC
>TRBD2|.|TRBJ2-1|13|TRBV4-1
CASRIAGSNEQFF
TGCGCCAGCAGAATAGCGGGGTCAAATGAGCAGTTCTTC
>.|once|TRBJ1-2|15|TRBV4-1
CASSQESPGLRGYTF
TGCGCCAGCAGCCAAGAATCACCCGGGCTGCGTGGCTACACCTTC
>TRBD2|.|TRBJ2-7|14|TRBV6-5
CASGKGLAGYEQYF
TGTGCCAGCGGAAAAGGACTAGCGGGCTACGAGCAGTACTTC
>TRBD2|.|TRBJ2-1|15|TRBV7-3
CASSGTSGAYNEQFF
TGTGCCAGCAGCGGGACTAGCGGAGCCTACAATGAGCAGTTCTTC
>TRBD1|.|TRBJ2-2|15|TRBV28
CASNFRGRATGELFF
TGTGCCAGCAACTTCAGGGGGCGCGCCACCGGGGAGCTGTTTTTT
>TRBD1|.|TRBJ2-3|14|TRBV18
CATESGQGTDTQYF
TGTGCCACCGAATCGGGACAGGGTACAGATACGCAGTATTTT
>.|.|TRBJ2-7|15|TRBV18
CASSPLGGLSYEQYF
TGTGCCAGCTCCCCCCTTGGGGGGCTCTCCTACGAGCAGTACTTC
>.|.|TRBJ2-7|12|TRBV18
CASSPPSYEQYF
TGTGCCAGCTCACCCCCCTCCTACGAGCAGTACTTC
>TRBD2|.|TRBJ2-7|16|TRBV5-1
CASSLGLAGPTYEQYF
TGCGCCAGCAGCTTGGGTCTAGCGGGTCCTACCTACGAGCAGTACTTC
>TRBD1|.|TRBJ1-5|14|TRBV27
CASSFTGGNQPQHF
TGTGCCAGCAGTTTCACAGGGGGTAATCAGCCCCAGCATTTT
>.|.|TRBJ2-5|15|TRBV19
CATRGGQAHQETQYF
TGTGCCACCAGGGGAGGACAGGCGCACCAAGAGACCCAGTACTTC
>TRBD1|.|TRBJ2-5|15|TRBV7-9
CASSLGDRGEETQYF
TGTGCCAGCAGCTTAGGTGACAGGGGCGAGGAGACCCAGTACTTC
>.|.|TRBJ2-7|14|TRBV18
CASSPGNRAYEQYF
TGTGCCAGCTCACCAGGTAATAGAGCCTACGAGCAGTACTTC
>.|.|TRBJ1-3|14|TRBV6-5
CASARRRGGNTIYF
TGTGCCTCAGCACGTCGGCGGGGTGGAAACACCATATATTTT
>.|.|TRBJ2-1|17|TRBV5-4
CASSLVLLGENHNEQFF
TGTGCCAGCAGCCTGGTGCTCTTGGGGGAGAACCACAATGAGCAGTTCTTC
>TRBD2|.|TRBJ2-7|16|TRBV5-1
CASTKGETSASYEQYF
TGCGCCAGCACCAAGGGGGAGACTAGCGCCTCCTACGAGCAGTACTTC
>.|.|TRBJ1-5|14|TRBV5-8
CASSPPFRNQPQHF
TGTGCCAGCAGCCCCCCCTTCCGCAATCAGCCCCAGCATTTT
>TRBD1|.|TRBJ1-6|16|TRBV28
CASSFPRGTGNSPLHF
TGTGCCAGCAGTTTCCCCCGGGGGACAGGGAATTCACCCCTCCACTTT
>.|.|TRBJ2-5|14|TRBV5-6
CASSLATPLETQYF
TGTGCCAGCAGCTTGGCGACGCCCCTCGAGACCCAGTACTTC
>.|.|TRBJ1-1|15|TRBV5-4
CASSLAQGLNTEAFF
TGTGCCAGCAGCTTGGCCCAAGGCCTTAACACTGAAGCTTTCTTT
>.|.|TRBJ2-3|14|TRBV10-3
CAIRGTASTDTQYF
TGTGCCATCAGGGGGACCGCCAGCACAGATACGCAGTATTTT
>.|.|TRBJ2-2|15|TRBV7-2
CASSLWGVDTGELFF
TGTGCCAGCAGCTTATGGGGGGTCGACACCGGGGAGCTGTTTTTT
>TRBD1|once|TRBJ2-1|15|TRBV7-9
CASSFDRGYVHEQFF
TGTGCCAGCAGCTTTGACAGGGGCTACGTCCATGAGCAGTTCTTC
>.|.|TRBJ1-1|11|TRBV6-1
CASSEGRTAFF
TGTGCCAGCAGTGAGGGGAGGACGGCTTTCTTT
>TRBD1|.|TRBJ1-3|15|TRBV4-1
CASSQDSGGGNTIYF
TGCGCCAGCAGCCAAGATTCAGGGGGTGGAAACACCATATATTTT
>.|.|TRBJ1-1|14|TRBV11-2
CASSSGPSNTEAFF
TGTGCCAGCAGTAGCGGACCGTCGAACACTGAAGCTTTCTTT
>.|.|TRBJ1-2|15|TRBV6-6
CASSYSLQKNYGYTF
TGTGCCAGCAGTTACTCGCTGCAGAAGAACTATGGCTACACCTTC
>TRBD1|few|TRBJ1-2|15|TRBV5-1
CASTQGTANTYGYTF
TGCGCCAGCACTCAGGGGACAGCAAACACCTATGGCTACACCTTC
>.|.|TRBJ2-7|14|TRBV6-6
CASTRSGTGGEQYF
TGTGCCAGCACCCGCTCCGGGACCGGAGGCGAGCAGTACTTC
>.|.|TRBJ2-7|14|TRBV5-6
CASTLSTPYYEQYF
TGTGCCAGCACTCTTTCGACACCCTACTACGAGCAGTACTTC
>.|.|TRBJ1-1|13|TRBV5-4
CASRSLQVMEAFF
TGTGCCAGCAGGTCCTTACAGGTGATGGAAGCTTTCTTT
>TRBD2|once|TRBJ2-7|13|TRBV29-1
CSVEGGGSYEQYF
TGCAGCGTTGAAGGGGGGGGCTCCTACGAGCAGTACTTC
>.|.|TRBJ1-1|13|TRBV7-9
CASSLGQHTEAFF
TGTGCCAGCAGCTTAGGTCAGCACACTGAAGCTTTCTTT
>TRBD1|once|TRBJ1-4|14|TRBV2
CASCRQGTNEKLFF
TGTGCCAGCTGCAGACAGGGGACAAATGAAAAACTGTTTTTT
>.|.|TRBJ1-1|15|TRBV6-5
CASSYPGGGDTEAFF
TGTGCCAGCAGTTACCCCGGCGGGGGGGACACTGAAGCTTTCTTT
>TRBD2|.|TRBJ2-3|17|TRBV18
CASSQGFGGASTDTQYF
TGTGCCAGCTCACAGGGATTCGGGGGGGCCAGCACAGATACGCAGTATTTT
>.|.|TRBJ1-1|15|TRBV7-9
CASSGRPSENTEAFF
TGTGCCAGCAGCGGCAGGCCTAGTGAGAACACTGAAGCTTTCTTT
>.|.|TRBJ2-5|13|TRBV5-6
CASSLAPAGTQYF
TGTGCCAGCAGCTTGGCACCAGCGGGGACCCAGTACTTC
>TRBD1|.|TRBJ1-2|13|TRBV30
CALGTANNYGYTF
TGTGCTTTGGGGACAGCAAATAACTATGGCTACACCTTC
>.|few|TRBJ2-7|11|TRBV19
CASSSSNEQYF
TGTGCCAGTAGCTCTTCTAACGAGCAGTACTTC
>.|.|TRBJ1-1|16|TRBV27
CASSNGDTFMNTEAFF
TGTGCCAGCAGCAACGGAGACACCTTCATGAACACTGAAGCTTTCTTT
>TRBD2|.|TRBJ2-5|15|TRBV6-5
CASSYERGGPETQYF
TGTGCCAGCAGTTACGAGCGGGGGGGCCCGGAGACCCAGTACTTC
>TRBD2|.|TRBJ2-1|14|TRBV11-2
CASTSGTSGNEQFF
TGTGCCAGCACCTCCGGGACTAGCGGCAATGAGCAGTTCTTC
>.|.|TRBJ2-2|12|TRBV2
CASSRGPGELFF
TGTGCCAGCAGCCGGGGTCCCGGGGAGCTGTTTTTT
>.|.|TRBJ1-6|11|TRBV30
CAWGTSSPLHF
TGTGCCTGGGGAACCAGTTCACCCCTCCACTTT
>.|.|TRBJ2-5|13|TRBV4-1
CASSQEYQETQYF
TGCGCCAGCAGCCAAGAATACCAAGAGACCCAGTACTTC
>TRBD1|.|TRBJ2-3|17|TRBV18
CASSQGTAPRGTDTQYF
TGTGCCAGCTCACAGGGGACAGCCCCGAGGGGGACAGATACGCAGTATTTT